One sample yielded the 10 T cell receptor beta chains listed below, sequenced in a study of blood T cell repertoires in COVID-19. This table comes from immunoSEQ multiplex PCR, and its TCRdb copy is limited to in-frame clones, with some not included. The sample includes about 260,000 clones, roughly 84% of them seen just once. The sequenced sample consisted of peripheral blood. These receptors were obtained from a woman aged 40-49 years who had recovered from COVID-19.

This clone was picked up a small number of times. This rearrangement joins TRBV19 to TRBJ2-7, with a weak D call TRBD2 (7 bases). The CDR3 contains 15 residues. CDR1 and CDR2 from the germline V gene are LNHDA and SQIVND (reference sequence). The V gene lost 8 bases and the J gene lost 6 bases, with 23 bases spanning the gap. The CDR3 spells CASAMTRDRGAEQYF. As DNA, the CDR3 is TGTGCCAGTGCTATGACGCGGGACCGGGGGGCCGAGCAGTACTTC.

Written as DNA, the CDR3 is TGTGCCAGCAGCCCTACGGGACTAAACATTCAGTACTTC. Translation: CASSPTGLNIQYF. V usage is TRBV7-9 and J usage is TRBJ2-4, with D possibly being TRBD2 (6 bases). Germline-derived CDR1 and CDR2 are SEHNR and FQNEAQ (reference sequence). V was pared by 5 bases and J by 6 bases, with 11 bases between. This CDR3 spans 13 amino acids.

CDR3 DNA sequence: TGCGCCAGCAGCCCCCGGGACACATACTACGAGCAGTACTTC. Translated: CASSPRDTYYEQYF. The V gene is TRBV5-1, the J gene TRBJ2-7, with D possibly matching TRBD1 (6 bases). The CDR3 covers 14 residues. The germline V gene encodes CDR1 SGHRS and CDR2 YFSETQ. V was shortened by 4 bases and J by 3 bases, with 14 bases between the two germline ends.

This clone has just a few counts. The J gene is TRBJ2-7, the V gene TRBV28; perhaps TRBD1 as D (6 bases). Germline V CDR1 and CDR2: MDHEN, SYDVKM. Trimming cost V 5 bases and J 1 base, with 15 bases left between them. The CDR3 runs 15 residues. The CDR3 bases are TGTGCCAGCAGTACCCGACAGGTCCTTTCCTACGAGCAGTACTTC. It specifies CASSTRQVLSYEQYF.

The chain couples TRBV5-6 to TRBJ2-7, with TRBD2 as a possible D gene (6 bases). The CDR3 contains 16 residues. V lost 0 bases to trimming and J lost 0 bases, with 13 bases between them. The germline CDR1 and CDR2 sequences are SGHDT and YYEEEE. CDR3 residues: CASSLGWDLSSYEQYF. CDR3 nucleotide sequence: TGTGCCAGCAGCTTGGGTTGGGACTTAAGCTCCTACGAGCAGTACTTC. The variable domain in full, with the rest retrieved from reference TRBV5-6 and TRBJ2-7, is DAGVTQSPTHLIKTRGQQVTLRCSPKSGHDTVSWYQQALGQGPQFIFQYYEEEERQRGNFPDRFSGHQFPNYSSELNVNALLLGDSALYLCASSLGWDLSSYEQYFGPGTRLTVT.

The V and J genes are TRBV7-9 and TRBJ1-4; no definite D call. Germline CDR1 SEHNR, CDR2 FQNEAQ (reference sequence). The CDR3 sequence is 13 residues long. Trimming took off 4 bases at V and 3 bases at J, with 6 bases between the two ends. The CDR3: CASSSNSNEKLFF. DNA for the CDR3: TGTGCCAGCAGCTCCAACTCTAATGAAAAACTGTTTTTT.

In DNA form, the CDR3 reads TGCGCCAGCAGCCCGAGACAGGGGGCTAGCTACGAGCAGTACTTC. Translated: CASSPRQGASYEQYF. V is TRBV4-1 and J is TRBJ2-7, with 10 bases aligning to TRBD1. The length of the CDR3 is 15 residues. CDR1 and CDR2 (germline): MGHRA, YSYEKL. After removal of 4 bases from V and 3 bases from J, the junction contained 6 bases not matched to a gene.

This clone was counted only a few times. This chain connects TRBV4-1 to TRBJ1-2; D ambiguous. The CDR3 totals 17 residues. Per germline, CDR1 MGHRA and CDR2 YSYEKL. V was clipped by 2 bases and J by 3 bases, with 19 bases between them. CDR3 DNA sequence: TGCGCCAGCAGCCAAAGGTACAGACACTCACCCGACTATGGCTACACCTTC. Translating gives CASSQRYRHSPDYGYTF.

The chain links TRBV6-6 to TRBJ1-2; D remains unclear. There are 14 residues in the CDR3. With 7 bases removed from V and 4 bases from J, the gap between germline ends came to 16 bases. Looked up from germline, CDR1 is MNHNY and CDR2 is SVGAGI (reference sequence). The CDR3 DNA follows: TGTGCCAGCAACCTGAAGGAGAACCCCTATGGCTACACCTTC. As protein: CASNLKENPYGYTF.

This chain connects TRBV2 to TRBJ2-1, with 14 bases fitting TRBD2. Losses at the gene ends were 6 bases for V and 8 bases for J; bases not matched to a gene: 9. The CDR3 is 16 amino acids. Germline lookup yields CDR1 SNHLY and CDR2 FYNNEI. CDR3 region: CASSRFGLAGGDEQFF. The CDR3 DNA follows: TGTGCCAGCAGCCGATTTGGACTAGCGGGGGGCGATGAGCAGTTCTTC.